The sequence of this T cell receptor beta chain was determined in a study of cytomegalovirus exposure and HLA in healthy donors. Study-wide findings and caveats: A few chains linked to CMV were shown in vitro to be specific for CMV antigens.

Generated by immunoSEQ multiplex PCR, the TCRdb table keeps only in-frame clones and is missing some. The top ten clones hold roughly 0.8% of a sample with a few hundred thousand clones, 86% of them seen once. In regard to this clone: The antigen is unknown.

The trim removed 5 bases at V and 8 bases at J, leaving 3 bases unmatched. The CDR3 has 15 residues. Germline V gene sequence: CDR1 SGHNT, CDR2 YENEEA. The genes are TRBV11-3 and TRBJ2-1; 16 bases agree with TRBD2. This clonotype originated in a woman aged 18-30 years in good health and CMV-seronegative. The sequenced material came from PBMCs. This CDR3 is CASSPGLAGGDEQFF. The CDR3 DNA follows: TGTGCCAGCAGCCCGGGACTAGCGGGAGGGGATGAGCAGTTCTTC.